The clone carrying this TCR beta chain was picked up many times. Its antigen is undetermined. V shed 6 bases and J shed 4 bases, with 15 bases lying between them. The CDR3 consists of 14 residues. The germline V gene has CDR1 SGHTA and CDR2 FQGNSA. The data stem from a study of T-cell memory formation after mild COVID-19. Study results and limitations: The second-wave clones peaking on day 37 were not confirmed as SARS-CoV-2-specific. That cross-reactive memory joined was suggested by some responding clones appearing in pre-infection memory. Contracting clones from day 15 to 85 showed balanced CD4/CD8; later expanders favored CD4+.

TCRdb reprocessed the 5' RACE reads with MiXCR, giving one entry per CDR3 protein. The sample consists of about 44,000 distinct CDR3 sequences, less than 8% of them appearing once. Sequencing was carried out using PBMCs or a T cell subset sorted from them (not recorded which). This receptor was taken from an adult who had mild COVID-19 (a few samples of this study predate the infection). Cell type and time point are not known. The chain combines TRBV7-2 with TRBJ1-2, with D possibly being TRBD1 (6 bases). Here the CDR3 reads CASRQSGVSYGYTF. CDR3 coding DNA: TGTGCCAGCAGACAATCAGGGGTTTCCTATGGCTACACCTTC. Complete variable domain (other parts from reference TRBV7-2 and TRBJ1-2): GAGVSQSPSNKVTEKGKDVELRCDPISGHTALYWYRQSLGQGLEFLIYFQGNSAPDKSGLPSDRFSAERTGGSVSTLTIQRTQQEDSAVYLCASRQSGVSYGYTFGSGTRLTVV.